Below, 22 T cell receptor beta chains from the same sample are listed, as sequenced in a study of blood T cells in healthy people across ages. A second PCR, run for about 6 to 11 cycles, used a sample-barcoded 5' primer plus a J-beta primer mix. MiXCR, run by TCRdb on the 5' RACE reads, gives a single entry per CDR3 protein. Of roughly 1.5 million distinct CDR3 sequences in the sample, approximately 43% are singletons; the top ten hold 4%. Sequencing was done on a sample of blood. The receptors originated from a woman between 18 and 30 years old in good health.

This clonotype was seen a handful of times. The chain carries TRBV5-1 and TRBJ1-4; possible D gene TRBD1, 6 bases. CDR3 length: 14 amino acids. The V gene's germline CDR1 is SGHRS and CDR2 YFSETQ. V lost 2 bases, J lost 3 bases, and 8 bases lay in between. CDR3 bases: TGCGCCAGCAGCTTCTGGACAGCTAATGAAAAACTGTTTTTT. Amino acid sequence: CASSFWTANEKLFF.

This chain joins TRBV12-3 or TRBV12-4 and TRBJ1-4, with a possible D match to TRBD1 (5 bases). CDR3 length equals 12 residues. The ends were cut back, 3 bases at V and 15 bases at J, with 14 bases in the middle. The CDR3 coding sequence is TGTGCCAGCAGTTTCGGCGGAGGACATGTGTTTTTT. Protein sequence: CASSFGGGHVFF.

The chain carries TRBV20-1 and TRBJ1-4, with 7 bases fitting TRBD1. The CDR3 runs to 12 residues. Germline V gives CDR1 DFQATT, CDR2 SNEGSKA (reference sequence). The CDR3 protein is CSPQGTVEKLFF. Here the CDR3 DNA reads TGCAGCCCACAGGGGACGGTTGAAAAACTGTTTTTT.

The rearrangement uses TRBV30 and TRBJ1-1, with D hard to call. Trimming pared 5 bases from V and 1 base from J, leaving 14 bases between. Germline V gene data show CDR1 as GTSNPN and CDR2 as SVGIG (reference sequence). This CDR3 is built from 14 residues. In DNA form, the CDR3 reads TGTGCCTGGGCCATAATGGGAGGGAACACTGAAGCTTTCTTT. This translates into CAWAIMGGNTEAFF.

The chain recombines TRBV6-2 or TRBV6-3 with TRBJ2-3; no firm D call. The germline V and J ends were trimmed by 4 bases and 5 bases, with 13 bases remaining between them. Germline assignment: CDR1 MNHEY and CDR2 SVGEGT. The CDR3 runs 14 residues. This chain's CDR3 is CASSSAGSLDTQYF. The CDR3 DNA reads as TGTGCCAGCAGTTCCGCTGGTTCATTAGATACGCAGTATTTT.

This clonotype occurred a few times. The chain combines TRBV7-2 with TRBJ2-5, with no clear D. Per the germline V gene, CDR1 is SGHTA and CDR2 is FQGNSA. The CDR3 is 16 residues long. V lost 5 bases to trimming and J lost 5 bases, with 21 bases between them. CDR3: CASSRTESYVRETQYF. In nucleotides, the CDR3 is TGTGCCAGCAGCCGCACCGAGTCTTATGTTAGGGAGACCCAGTACTTC.

This chain connects TRBV21-1 to TRBJ2-3; the table's D call TRBD1 went unverified against the DNA. TRBV21-1 is listed as a pseudogene. The CDR3 covers 15 residues. In nucleotides, the CDR3 is TGTGCCAGCGAGTTTGGGGGGTCACTCACAGATACGCAGTATTTT. This sequence encodes CASEFGGSLTDTQYF.

The chain employs TRBV11-3 and TRBJ2-7; D gene ambiguous. The germline V gene has CDR1 SGHNT and CDR2 YENEEA. Trimming removed 5 bases at V and 3 bases at J, with 14 bases between. This CDR3 has 14 residues. The CDR3 loop is CASSPGPSIYEQYF. The DNA for the CDR3 is TGTGCCAGCAGCCCTGGACCTTCCATCTACGAGCAGTACTTC.

This clonotype came up a few times. The rearrangement links TRBV4-3 to TRBJ1-1; maybe TRBD1 (5 bases). Per the germline V gene, CDR1 is LGHNA and CDR2 is YSLEER. This CDR3 has 15 residues. Trimming removed 0 bases from V and 1 base from J, with 9 bases in between. The CDR3 DNA sequence: TGCGCCAGCAGCCAAGATGCAGGGAGGAACACTGAAGCTTTCTTT. This encodes CASSQDAGRNTEAFF.

This clonotype was seen a single time. This rearrangement joins TRBV7-8 to TRBJ1-1; 9 bases are shared with TRBD1. CDR1 SGHVS and CDR2 FQNEAQ come from the germline V gene. The V gene end was trimmed by 0 bases and the J gene end by 3 bases; junction bases not matched to a gene: 8. The CDR3 is made up of 17 amino acids. The CDR3 loop is CASSLAYGTGKDTEAFF. The DNA for the CDR3 is TGTGCCAGCAGCTTAGCATACGGGACAGGGAAGGACACTGAAGCTTTCTTT.

V usage is TRBV13 and J usage is TRBJ2-1; TRBD2 matches 11 bases. J was trimmed by 7 bases and V by 1 base; bases with no gene match: 12. The germline gives CDR1 PRHDT, CDR2 FYEKMQ (reference sequence). The CDR3 has 18 residues. The CDR3 region is CASSLVSRLAGGVNEQFF. CDR3 nucleotides: TGTGCCAGCAGCTTAGTTTCTCGGCTAGCGGGGGGCGTAAATGAGCAGTTCTTC. Looking up the rest from reference TRBV13 and TRBJ2-1 gives the full variable domain: AAGVIQSPRHLIKEKRETATLKCYPIPRHDTVYWYQQGPGQDPQFLISFYEKMQSDKGSIPDRFSAQQFSDYHSELNMSSLELGDSALYFCASSLVSRLAGGVNEQFFGPGTRLTVL.

V is TRBV4-1 and J is TRBJ2-7; D is undetermined. The J call may be incorrect, as the DNA end agrees better with TRBJ2-5. CDR3 size: 15 residues. In germline, CDR1 is MGHRA, CDR2 YSYEKL. CDR3 DNA: TGCGCCAGCAGCCAAATTGAGTCGGCCAGAGAGACCCAGTACTTC. It translates to CASSQIESARETQYF.

The sample holds a few counts of this clonotype. The chain recombines TRBV27 with TRBJ2-3; 10 positions match TRBD1. The germline CDR1 and CDR2 sequences are MNHEY and SMNVEV (reference sequence). This CDR3 is 17 amino acids long. Unmatched junction bases numbered 11, after V lost 6 bases and J lost 2 bases. The CDR3 DNA sequence: TGTGCCAGCAGCTTCGGGACAGGGGACTTGAACACAGATACGCAGTATTTT. Its protein product is CASSFGTGDLNTDTQYF.

The chain has TRBV5-6 and TRBJ2-1; TRBD2 is a possible D gene (5 bases). The CDR3 contains 12 residues. Germline CDR1 reads SGHDT; CDR2 reads YYEEEE. V lost 6 bases, J lost 4 bases, and 8 bases lay in between. CDR3 coding DNA: TGTGCCAGCACTCAGCGGTACAATGAGCAGTTCTTC. Translation gives CASTQRYNEQFF. The whole variable domain, filled in from reference TRBV5-6 and TRBJ2-1, reads DAGVTQSPTHLIKTRGQQVTLRCSPKSGHDTVSWYQQALGQGPQFIFQYYEEEERQRGNFPDRFSGHQFPNYSSELNVNALLLGDSALYLCASTQRYNEQFFGPGTRLTVL.

The chain employs TRBV4-3 and TRBJ2-1, with 7 bases lining up with TRBD1. The J call may not be correct, given that the DNA end is closer to TRBJ2-7. The CDR3 consists of 14 residues. CDR1 LGHNA and CDR2 YSLEER come from the germline V gene. This CDR3 reads CASSFQTGPNEQYF. The CDR3 nucleotides read TGCGCCAGCAGCTTCCAGACAGGGCCCAATGAGCAGTACTTC.

As for this clonotype: A read error may account for a junction end that differs from germline. The rearrangement joins TRBV6-7 to TRBJ2-2; 9 bases match TRBD1. TRBV6-7 is an ORF, with its function uncertain. This CDR3 has 16 amino acids. The CDR3 DNA reads TGTGCCAGCAGTTACTCTAGACAGGGGGAGGCCGGGGAGCTGTTTTTC. Its translation is CASSYSRQGEAGELFF.

V gene TRBV18 combines with J gene TRBJ2-7, with 10 nucleotides matching TRBD1. There are 15 residues in the CDR3. Germline V gives CDR1 KGHSH, CDR2 LQKENI. After removal of 3 bases from V and 7 bases from J, the junction contained 9 bases not matched to a gene. CDR3 DNA: TGTGCCAGCTCACCCCGACAGGGGGCTAGCGATGAGCAGTACTTC. It encodes CASSPRQGASDEQYF.

In its sample, this clonotype was seen a few times. The CDR3 nucleotides are TGTGCCAGCAGTCCTTCTGGTCGGTCAAACGAGCAGTACTTC. Translated: CASSPSGRSNEQYF. The genes are TRBV6-6 and TRBJ2-7; D unresolved. The CDR3 totals 14 residues. From germline, CDR1 is MNHNY and CDR2 SVGAGI (reference sequence). Trimming pared 5 bases from V and 5 bases from J, leaving 16 bases between.

The rearrangement uses TRBV3-1 and TRBJ2-3, with TRBD2 matching 11 bases. Germline CDR1 and CDR2: LGHDT and YNNKEL (reference sequence). This CDR3 has 17 residues. V lost 4 bases and J lost 5; bases outside the gene matches: 11. The CDR3 spells CASSRGLAGGVIDTQYF. CDR3 DNA sequence: TGTGCCAGCAGCCGAGGTCTAGCGGGGGGAGTTATAGATACGCAGTATTTT.

This chain connects TRBV4-1 to TRBJ2-1; 13 bases fit TRBD2. The J segment lost 3 bases and the V segment lost 1 base, leaving 6 bases of the junction unmatched. The germline V gene encodes CDR1 MGHRA and CDR2 YSYEKL. This CDR3 is built from 18 residues. The CDR3 DNA follows: TGCGCCAGCAGCCAAGGACTAGCGGGGGGTCAGCGCTACAATGAGCAGTTCTTC. Translation: CASSQGLAGGQRYNEQFF.

The genes are TRBV15 and TRBJ2-6; D is unclear. V lost 1 base and J lost 2, with 6 bases in between. CDR1 LNHNV and CDR2 YYDKDF come from the germline V gene (reference sequence). This CDR3 has 15 amino acids. The CDR3, as DNA: TGTGCCACCAGCAGAGCCATTACTGGGGCCAACGTCCTGACTTTC. Translation gives CATSRAITGANVLTF.

This clonotype occurred a few times. This sequence joins TRBV6-7 and TRBJ1-5; 9 nucleotides match TRBD1. TRBV6-7 is marked as an open reading frame, function uncertain. The trim removed 5 bases at V and 3 bases at J, leaving 5 bases unmatched. CDR3 length: 15 residues. Here the CDR3 reads CASSDRDRVNQPQHF. As DNA, the CDR3 is TGTGCCAGCAGTGACCGGGACAGGGTCAATCAGCCCCAGCATTTT.